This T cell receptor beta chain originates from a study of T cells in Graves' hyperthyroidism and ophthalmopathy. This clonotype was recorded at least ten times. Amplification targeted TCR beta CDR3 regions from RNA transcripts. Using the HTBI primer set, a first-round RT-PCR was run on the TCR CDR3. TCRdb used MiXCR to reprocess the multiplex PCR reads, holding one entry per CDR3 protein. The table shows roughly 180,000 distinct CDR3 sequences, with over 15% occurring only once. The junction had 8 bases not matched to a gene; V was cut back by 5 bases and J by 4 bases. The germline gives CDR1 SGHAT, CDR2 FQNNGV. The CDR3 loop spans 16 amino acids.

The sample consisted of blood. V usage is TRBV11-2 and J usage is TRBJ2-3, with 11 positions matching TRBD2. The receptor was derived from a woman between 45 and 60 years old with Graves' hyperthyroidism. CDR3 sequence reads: CASSPSSGGSADTQYF. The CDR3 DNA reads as TGTGCCAGCAGCCCCTCTAGCGGGGGGTCAGCAGATACGCAGTATTTT.